A single sample gave rise to the 9 T cell receptor beta chains below, sequenced in a study of post-analysis software for immune sequencing data. Findings and caveats of the study: Patients showed TRBV5-6, TRBV5-1 and TRBV20-1 among five TRBV segments more frequent than in controls.

For these receptors, no antigen is known. The library was made from cDNA and included unique molecular identifiers. Each CDR3 protein gets one entry after TCRdb re-called the PCR reads with MiXCR. Of over 150,000 distinct CDR3 sequences listed, about 32% are singletons. Sequencing was carried out using blood. The receptor set was obtained from a girl aged 5-17 years with multiple sclerosis.

J is TRBJ2-5 and V is TRBV2; D remains unclear. The last part of the DNA fits TRBJ2-7 better; the J call may be wrong. Per the germline V gene, CDR1 is SNHLY and CDR2 is FYNNEI. The CDR3 totals 15 residues. CDR3 sequence: CASSEFTEYLGEQYF. As DNA, the CDR3 is TGTGCCAGCAGTGAATTTACGGAGTACCTCGGCGAGCAGTACTTC.

In its sample, this clonotype was seen a few times. The V gene is TRBV27, the J gene TRBJ2-3; D is perhaps TRBD1 or TRBD2 (5 bases each). CDR1 MNHEY and CDR2 SMNVEV come from the germline V gene (reference sequence). V lost 7 bases and J lost 0, with 20 bases in between. The CDR3 has 17 residues. Here the CDR3 reads CASMGDGYPGSTDTQYF. The CDR3, as DNA: TGTGCCAGCATGGGGGACGGGTACCCCGGGAGCACAGATACGCAGTATTTT.

The chain recombines TRBV18 with TRBJ1-1, with unresolved D. With 3 bases removed from V and 3 bases from J, the gap between germline ends came to 8 bases. The CDR3 runs 13 residues. Per germline, CDR1 KGHSH and CDR2 LQKENI. CDR3 region: CASSPFRDTEAFF. CDR3 nucleotide sequence: TGTGCCAGCTCACCCTTCCGGGACACTGAAGCTTTCTTT.

This clonotype was observed a handful of times. The CDR3 DNA sequence: TGTGCCAGCAGCTTATTCGATCCCAAAGATACGCAGTATTTT. This translates into CASSLFDPKDTQYF. This rearrangement joins TRBV11-2 to TRBJ2-3, with D uncertain. This CDR3 region has 14 residues. Trimming shortened V by 2 bases and J by 5 bases, and 11 bases separated the two germline ends. Looked up from germline, CDR1 is SGHAT and CDR2 is FQNNGV.

There are a few counts of this clonotype. A much larger clone differs by one base, so this may be a read error. V and J are TRBV4-1 and TRBJ2-5; D gene uncertain. There are 12 residues in the CDR3. Trimming removed 7 bases from V and 11 bases from J, with 17 bases in between. Germline V gene data show CDR1 as MGHRA and CDR2 as YSYEKL. The CDR3 DNA follows: TGCGCCAGCAAGGGTGGGCACAATGAGCAGTACTTC. This sequence encodes CASKGGHNEQYF.

Comment on this clonotype: This sequence may be a read error, since a much larger clone differs from it by one base. The genes are TRBV27 and TRBJ2-1; no firm D call. This CDR3 is built from 14 residues. Germline V gene sequence: CDR1 MNHEY, CDR2 SMNVEV (reference sequence). Trimming took 0 bases from V and 10 from J, leaving 13 bases between them. CDR3 protein: CASSLSRVPYEQFF. CDR3 sequence (DNA): TGTGCCAGCAGTTTATCCCGGGTACCCTACGAGCAGTTCTTC.

This clonotype came up many times. A much larger clone is a single base away; this may be a read error. The V gene is TRBV29-1, the J gene TRBJ2-5; 8 nucleotides agree with TRBD2. Per the germline V gene, CDR1 is SQVTM and CDR2 is ANQGSEA. This CDR3 comprises 14 residues. J was trimmed by 11 bases and V by 4 bases; bases with no gene match: 15. As DNA, the CDR3 is TGCAGCGTTGTAACTAGCGGATCGGGGAATGAGCAGTACTTC. Translated, it gives CSVVTSGSGNEQYF.

This clonotype has just a few counts. The chain couples TRBV7-6 to TRBJ1-5; D remains ambiguous. Germline-derived CDR1 and CDR2 are SGHVS and FNYEAQ. This CDR3 spans 15 amino acids. V was trimmed by 3 bases and J by 0 bases, leaving 9 bases between them. The CDR3 spells CASSLAGGSNQPQHF. The DNA for the CDR3 is TGTGCCAGCAGCTTGGCGGGCGGTAGCAATCAGCCCCAGCATTTT.

This chain connects TRBV10-3 to TRBJ1-1, with 8 bases fitting TRBD1. The J segment lost 5 bases and the V segment lost 6 bases, leaving 2 bases of the junction unmatched. The CDR3 extends over 12 amino acids. From germline, CDR1 is ENHRY and CDR2 SYGVKD. The DNA for the CDR3 is TGTGCCATCAGCGACAGGGGAACTGAAGCTTTCTTT. As protein: CAISDRGTEAFF.